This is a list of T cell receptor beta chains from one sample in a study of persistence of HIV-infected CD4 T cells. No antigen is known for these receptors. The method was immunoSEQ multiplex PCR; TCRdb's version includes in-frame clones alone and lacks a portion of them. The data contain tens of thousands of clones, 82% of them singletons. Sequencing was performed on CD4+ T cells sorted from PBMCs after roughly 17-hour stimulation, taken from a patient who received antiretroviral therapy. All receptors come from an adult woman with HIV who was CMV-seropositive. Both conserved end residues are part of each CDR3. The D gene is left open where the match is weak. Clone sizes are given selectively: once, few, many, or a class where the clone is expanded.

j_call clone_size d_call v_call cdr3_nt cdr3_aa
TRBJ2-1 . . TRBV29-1 TGCAGCGTTGAGGCTCAATGGGGTGATGAGCAGTTCTTC CSVEAQWGDEQFF
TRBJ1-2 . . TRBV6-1 TGTGCCAGCAGTGAACCCGGACTTAACTATGGCTACACCTTC CASSEPGLNYGYTF
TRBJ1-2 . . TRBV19 TGTGCCAGTAGTGTTGGGACCACTCTCCGTCGAGTCGGCTACACCTTC CASSVGTTLRRVGYTF
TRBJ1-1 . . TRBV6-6 TGTGCCAGCTGCCCAGGGGTAACTGAAGCTTTCTTT CASCPGVTEAFF
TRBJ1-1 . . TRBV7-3 TGTGCCAGCAGCTTACGGGTAGTGACAGGAAAAGGGAACACTGAAGCTTTCTTT CASSLRVVTGKGNTEAFF
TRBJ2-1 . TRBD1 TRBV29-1 TGCAGCTCCACACCGATGACAGGGCGAGAGCAGTTCTTC CSSTPMTGREQFF
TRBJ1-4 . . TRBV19 TGTGCCAGTAGTCCCGGCACCGGTGGGCTAGTAGAAAAACTGTTTTTT CASSPGTGGLVEKLFF
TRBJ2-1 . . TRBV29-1 TGCAGCGCATCTTTGACGTATGACAATGAGCAGTTCTTC CSASLTYDNEQFF
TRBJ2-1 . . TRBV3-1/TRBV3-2 TGTGCCAGCGGAGGTGGGCGTGAGCAGTTCTTC CASGGGREQFF
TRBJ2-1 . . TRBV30 TGTGCCTGGACTCGTGGTCCCGGTGAGCAGTTCTTC CAWTRGPGEQFF
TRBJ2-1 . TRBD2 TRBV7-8 TGTGCCAGCAGCCCCCAGGGGACTAGCGGGGACAATGAGCAGTTCTTC CASSPQGTSGDNEQFF
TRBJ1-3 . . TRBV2 TGTGCCAGCAGTGCTCAGGGGTATACGGGAAACACCATATATTTT CASSAQGYTGNTIYF
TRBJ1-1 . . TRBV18 TGTGCCAGCTCACCAGGGAACACTGAAGCTTTCTTT CASSPGNTEAFF
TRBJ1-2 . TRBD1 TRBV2 TGTGCCAGCAAAACGGGACAGGGGAGCTCCTTTGGTGGGGGCTACACCTTC CASKTGQGSSFGGGYTF
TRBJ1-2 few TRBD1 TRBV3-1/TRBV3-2 TGTGCCAGCAGTCACTTACAGGGGCATGGCTACACCTTC CASSHLQGHGYTF
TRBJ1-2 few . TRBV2 TGTGCCAGCAGTGATATAGGGAGGTATGGCTACACCTTC CASSDIGRYGYTF
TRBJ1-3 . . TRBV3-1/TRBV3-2 TGTGCCAGCAGCCCGGGGTTTACCTCTGGAAACACCATATATTTT CASSPGFTSGNTIYF
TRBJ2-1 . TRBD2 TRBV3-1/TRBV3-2 TGTGCCAGCAGCCCGGCGGGACTAACGTACAATGAGCAGTTCTTC CASSPAGLTYNEQFF
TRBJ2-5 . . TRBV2 TGTGCCAGCAGGAGGGACATGGATTGGTTGGAAGAGACCCAGTACTTC CASRRDMDWLEETQYF
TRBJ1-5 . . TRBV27 TGTGCCAGCAGTTTATCAGGGGGGGTCCGTCCCCAGCATTTT CASSLSGGVRPQHF
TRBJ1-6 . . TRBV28 TGTGCCAGCAGTTCAATATCGGGTCCGCTGTTTTCACCCCTCCACTTT CASSSISGPLFSPLHF
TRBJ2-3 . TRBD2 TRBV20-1 TGCAGTGCTAGTCAGCGGGAGGGCACAGATACGCAGTATTTT CSASQREGTDTQYF
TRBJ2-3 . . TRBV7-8 TGTGCCAGCAGCTTTACGGAGGGGCTTAGCACAGATACGCAGTATTTT CASSFTEGLSTDTQYF
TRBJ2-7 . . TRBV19 TGTGCCAGTAGTCCACAAGGAGAAACAGGCTCCTACGAGCAGTACTTC CASSPQGETGSYEQYF
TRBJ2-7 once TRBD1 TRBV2 TGTGCCAGCGAATTTTCCGGGACAGATCCCCTAAGCCCTCAGTACTTC CASEFSGTDPLSPQYF
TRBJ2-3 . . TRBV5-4 TGTGCCAGCAGCTCGGGACATCCCCGGATTATAACAGATACGCAGTATTTT CASSSGHPRIITDTQYF
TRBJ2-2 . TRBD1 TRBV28 TGTGCCAGCAGTCCCGGACAGGGGGCATCTGGGGAGCTGTTTTTT CASSPGQGASGELFF
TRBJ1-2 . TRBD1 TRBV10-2 TGCGCCAGCCATCCCACAGGGGGTAGAGACTACACCTTC CASHPTGGRDYTF
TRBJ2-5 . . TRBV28 TGTGCCAGCAGTTCCCCTAGGGAGACCCAGTACTTC CASSSPRETQYF
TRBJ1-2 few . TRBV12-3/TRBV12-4 TGTGCCAGCAGCCCCGGCCACGGCTACACCTTC CASSPGHGYTF
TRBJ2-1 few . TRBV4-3 TGCGCCAGCAGCCAAGATGGGATGGGTCGGGATGAGCAGTTCTTC CASSQDGMGRDEQFF
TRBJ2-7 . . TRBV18 TGTGCCAGCTCACCATTAGATCACCCAGACGAGCAGTACTTC CASSPLDHPDEQYF
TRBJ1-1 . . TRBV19 TGTGCCAGTAGTATGAACACTGAAGCTTTCTTT CASSMNTEAFF
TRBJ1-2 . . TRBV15 TGTGCCACCACCGCAGCCCACTATGGCTACACCTTC CATTAAHYGYTF